The subject of this entry is one T cell receptor (beta chain). Clones were sequenced by immunoSEQ multiplex PCR, and TCRdb holds only the in-frame ones, with some missing. In the table there are 80,000 to 100,000 clones, around three quarters of which are singletons. The sample belongs to a study of control samples from healthy donors and cancer patients. This clonotype was obtained from a young woman in good health. The sample comprised blood.

CDR3 coding DNA: TGCGCCAGCAGCTGGACCGGGACAGGGGTCAATGAGCAGTTCTTC. This sequence encodes CASSWTGTGVNEQFF. This rearrangement joins TRBV5-1 to TRBJ2-1, with 10 bases fitting TRBD1. The V gene's germline CDR1 is SGHRS and CDR2 YFSETQ. With V trimmed by 3 bases and J by 6 bases, 6 bases remained unmatched. CDR3 size: 15 residues.